This entry lists 24 T cell receptor beta chains sequenced from one sample in a study of T cell clusters in autoimmune cytopenias. TRB was amplified by touch-down multiplex PCR, primer pools A and B combined. For each CDR3 protein, TCRdb gives one entry from its re-call of the multiplex PCR reads, without DNA. The sample features about 3,500 distinct CDR3 sequences, with approximately 3.5% in its top ten. Some 40,000 genome equivalents of blood DNA were amplified for TRB. Sample: peripheral blood. Source of these receptors: a human donor with an autoimmune cytopenia or autoimmune hepatitis (not recorded which).

This clonotype is labeled medium-sized based on frequency. This CDR3 reads CAWKNRELFSGNTIYF. V usage is TRBV30 and J usage is TRBJ1-3; TCRdb names TRBD1, which stays unverified in the absence of DNA. The CDR3 is made up of 16 amino acids. Germline CDR1 and CDR2: GTSNPN and SVGIG (reference sequence).

This clonotype is deemed large by its frequency. The CDR3 sequence is CSVEGVAQLTQYF. The chain joins TRBV29-1 to TRBJ2-5; the TCRdb call, TRBD1, lacks DNA for checking. The CDR3 runs to 13 residues. CDR1 SQVTM and CDR2 ANQGSEA come from the germline V gene.

V is TRBV5-1 and J is TRBJ2-1; as DNA is missing, the TRBD2 call by TCRdb cannot be tested. The CDR3 consists of 14 residues. The germline V gene has CDR1 SGHRS and CDR2 YFSETQ. The CDR3: CASVAGGLYNEQFF.

This clonotype is medium-sized by frequency. The genes are TRBV6-5 and TRBJ1-3. The CDR3 is made up of 17 amino acids. CDR1 is MNHEY, CDR2 SVGAGI, per germline. Here the CDR3 reads CASSYSPGLVSGNTIYF.

According to its frequency, this clonotype is medium-sized. This sequence joins TRBV20-1 and TRBJ2-3. This CDR3 comprises 14 residues. CDR1 is DFQATT and CDR2 is SNEGSKA in the germline V gene (reference sequence). The CDR3 is CSARATTSTDTQYF.

In terms of frequency, this clonotype is medium-sized. The chain links TRBV18 to TRBJ1-6; there is no DNA to check the TCRdb D call of TRBD1. CDR1 KGHSH and CDR2 LQKENI come from the germline V gene. The CDR3 loop spans 17 amino acids. Here the CDR3 reads CASSPRQGSSYNSPLHF.

The CDR3 here is CASSSMISNQPQHF. The genes are TRBV5-6 and TRBJ1-5. Germline V CDR1 and CDR2: SGHDT, YYEEEE. The CDR3 spans 14 residues. The full variable domain, in which reference TRBV5-6 and TRBJ1-5 provide the parts outside the CDR3, is DAGVTQSPTHLIKTRGQQVTLRCSPKSGHDTVSWYQQALGQGPQFIFQYYEEEERQRGNFPDRFSGHQFPNYSSELNVNALLLGDSALYLCASSSMISNQPQHFGDGTRLSIL.

The V call is TRBV2, the J call TRBJ2-5; checking the TCRdb D call of TRBD1 is not possible without DNA. Germline-derived CDR1 and CDR2 are SNHLY and FYNNEI. CDR3 length: 14 amino acids. CDR3 sequence reads: CASKGSRGRETQYF.

This clonotype is deemed medium-sized by its frequency. The V gene is TRBV6-1, the J gene TRBJ2-3. The CDR3 has 15 amino acids. The germline CDR1 and CDR2 sequences are MNHNS and SASEGT. The CDR3 region is CASSYSSLLFYTQYF.

The chain is built from TRBV6-1 and TRBJ2-1; absent DNA, TCRdb's TRBD1 call cannot be checked. The CDR3 loop spans 15 amino acids. The V gene's germline CDR1 is MNHNS and CDR2 SASEGT. The CDR3 loop reads CASKWAGGPYNEQFF.

According to its frequency, this clonotype is large. The rearrangement uses TRBV29-1 and TRBJ2-3; the TCRdb call, TRBD2, lacks DNA for checking. This CDR3 region has 14 residues. Germline V gene data show CDR1 as SQVTM and CDR2 as ANQGSEA. CDR3 region: CSALTSGLTDTQYF.

The rearrangement joins TRBV27 to TRBJ2-3; TCRdb indicates TRBD2, and absent DNA this call remains unverified. The CDR3 sequence is 16 residues long. Germline CDR1 and CDR2: MNHEY and SMNVEV (reference sequence). This chain's CDR3 is CASSRPLAGGRDTQYF.

Measured by frequency, this clonotype is large. The rearrangement uses TRBV29-1 and TRBJ2-5. The CDR3 has 13 amino acids. CDR1 SQVTM and CDR2 ANQGSEA come from the germline V gene. The CDR3 loop is CSVGGGSQETQYF.

This clonotype is deemed medium-sized by its frequency. V is TRBV11-2 and J is TRBJ1-5. The CDR3 sequence is 13 residues long. Germline V CDR1 and CDR2: SGHAT, FQNNGV. The CDR3 sequence is CASSPDSNQPQHF.

In terms of frequency, this clonotype is medium-sized (0.01 to 0.1%). CDR3 in amino acids: CASSPDRGNGYTF. The chain carries TRBV18 and TRBJ1-2; TCRdb lists TRBD1, though no DNA is available to test this call. The V gene's germline CDR1 is KGHSH and CDR2 LQKENI. This CDR3 comprises 13 residues.

This clonotype is identified as medium-sized from frequency. The chain uses TRBV27 and TRBJ2-3; TCRdb's D call of TRBD2 is untestable without DNA. The germline CDR1 and CDR2 sequences are MNHEY and SMNVEV (reference sequence). The CDR3 consists of 15 residues. The CDR3 sequence is CASSQMAGAPDTQYF.

The chain joins TRBV5-4 to TRBJ1-1; as DNA is missing, the TRBD1 call by TCRdb cannot be tested. The CDR3 has 15 residues. Looked up from germline, CDR1 is SGHNT and CDR2 is YYREEE (reference sequence). Here the CDR3 reads CASSLRPGMNTEAFF.

By frequency, this clonotype is medium-sized. The chain combines TRBV7-9 with TRBJ1-3. Germline V gives CDR1 SEHNR, CDR2 FQNEAQ (reference sequence). CDR3 length: 15 residues. The CDR3 spells CASSLESRDGNTIYF.

This rearrangement joins TRBV7-3 to TRBJ2-7; TCRdb reports TRBD1, a call that lacks DNA to check it against. Germline loops: CDR1 SGHTA, CDR2 FQGTGA. This CDR3 region has 14 residues. The chain's CDR3 is CASSPGGNSYEQYF.

V gene TRBV10-3 combines with J gene TRBJ2-7; TCRdb reports TRBD1, a call that lacks DNA to check it against. The CDR3 has 18 residues. Germline values: CDR1 ENHRY, CDR2 SYGVKD. CDR3 residues: CAIRASRGTCNGFYEQYF.

This clonotype is labeled medium-sized based on frequency. The J gene is TRBJ1-1, the V gene TRBV30. Germline CDR1 and CDR2: GTSNPN and SVGIG (reference sequence). The CDR3 is made up of 11 amino acids. The CDR3 is CAFGPNTEAFF. Full variable domain (rest looked up from reference TRBV30 and TRBJ1-1): SQTIHQWPATLVQPVGSPLSLECTVEGTSNPNLYWYRQAAGRGLQLLFYSVGIGQISSEVPQNLSASRPQDRQFILSSKKLLLSDSGFYLCAFGPNTEAFFGQGTRLTVV.

Its frequency marks this clonotype as medium-sized. The chain carries TRBV6-1 and TRBJ2-1; the D gene TCRdb calls, TRBD2, cannot be checked with no DNA. The CDR3 has 16 amino acids. CDR1 MNHNS and CDR2 SASEGT come from the germline V gene. CDR3 amino acids: CASSEKWTSGRGEQFF.

This clonotype ranks as medium-sized in terms of frequency. This sequence joins TRBV5-4 and TRBJ2-3; TCRdb's D call of TRBD1 is untestable without DNA. The CDR3 runs 16 residues. The germline V gene has CDR1 SGHNT and CDR2 YYREEE (reference sequence). CDR3 in amino acids: CASSTPGQGIKDTQYF.

The J gene is TRBJ1-5, the V gene TRBV20-1; TCRdb lists TRBD1, though no DNA is available to test this call. Germline loops: CDR1 DFQATT, CDR2 SNEGSKA (reference sequence). The CDR3 spans 14 residues. This CDR3 is CSARSTGVGQPQHF.